This T cell receptor beta chain was obtained from a study of T cell responses to AZD1222 COVID-19 vaccine. Assay: immunoSEQ multiplex PCR; the TCRdb copy retains only in-frame clones and omits some. The sample lists about 150,000 clones, approximately 89% occurring once. Second doses were pooled across both intervals (about 4 or about 12 weeks). Study results and caveats: Reportedly, nearly half the spike-specific TCRs target unmutated variant regions. White British people made up most donors, females outnumbered males, and clonal diversity was possibly underestimated.

Trimming took off 1 base at V and 2 bases at J, with 4 bases between the two ends. Looked up from germline, CDR1 is KGHSH and CDR2 is LQKENI. The CDR3 sequence is 13 residues long. Remarks on this clone: The target antigen is unknown.

The sample was peripheral blood, taken 28 days after the second AZD1222 dose. V and J are TRBV18 and TRBJ2-3, with no clear D. This clonotype originated in an adult who received the AZD1222 COVID-19 vaccine. The CDR3 sequence: CASSPLPTDTQYF. The DNA of the CDR3 is TGTGCCAGCTCACCACTGCCCACAGATACGCAGTATTTT.